The clone carrying this T cell receptor beta chain was seen once. In the authors' methods: Researchers report that nucleated cell counts were estimated from reference gene primer amplification. Method: immunoSEQ multiplex PCR; TCRdb's copy keeps in-frame clones and lacks some. The DNA was the basis for D and trimming; V, J and clone size are from that table. Here the sample spans hundreds of thousands of clones, 86% being singletons. Trimming left V 6 bases short and J 9 bases short, with 11 bases between. Germline V lookup: CDR1 MNHEY, CDR2 SMNVEV (reference sequence). The CDR3 extends over 11 amino acids. This sample is drawn from a study of blood T cell repertoires in COVID-19. About the research overall: PBMCs, B-cell-depleted T cells, or T cells provided the cDNA or gDNA that made up the material.

The sample consisted of peripheral blood. The chain is built from TRBV27 and TRBJ1-1; D perhaps matches TRBD1 (5 bases). The sequence came from a woman aged 30 to 39 with active or convalescent COVID-19. CDR3 coding DNA: TGTGCCAGCAGCGCGGGACTGCAAGCTTTCTTT. Protein: CASSAGLQAFF.